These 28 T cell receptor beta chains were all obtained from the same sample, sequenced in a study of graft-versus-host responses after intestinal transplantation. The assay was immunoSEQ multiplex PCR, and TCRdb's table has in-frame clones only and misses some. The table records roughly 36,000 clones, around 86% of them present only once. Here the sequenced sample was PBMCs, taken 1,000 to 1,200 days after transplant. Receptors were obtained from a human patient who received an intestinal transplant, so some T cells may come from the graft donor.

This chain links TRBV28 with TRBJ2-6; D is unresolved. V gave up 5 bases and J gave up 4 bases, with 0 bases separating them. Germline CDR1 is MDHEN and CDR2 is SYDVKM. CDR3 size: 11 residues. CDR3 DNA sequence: TGTGCCAGCAGTGGGGCCAACGTCCTGACTTTC. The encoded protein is CASSGANVLTF. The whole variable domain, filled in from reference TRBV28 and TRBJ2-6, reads DVKVTQSSRYLVKRTGEKVFLECVQDMDHENMFWYRQDPGLGLRLIYFSYDVKMKEKGDIPEGYSVSREKKERFSLILESASTNQTSMYLCASSGANVLTFGAGSRLTVL.

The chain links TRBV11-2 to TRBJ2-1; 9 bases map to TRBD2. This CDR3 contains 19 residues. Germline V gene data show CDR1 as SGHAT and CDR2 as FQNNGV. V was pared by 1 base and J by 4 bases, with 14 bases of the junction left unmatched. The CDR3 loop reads CASSLVLMTSGTKYNEQFF. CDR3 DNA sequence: TGTGCCAGCAGCTTAGTGTTGATGACTAGCGGAACAAAGTACAATGAGCAGTTCTTC. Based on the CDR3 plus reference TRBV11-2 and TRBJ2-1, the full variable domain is EAGVAQSPRYKIIEKRQSVAFWCNPISGHATLYWYQQILGQGPKLLIQFQNNGVVDDSQLPKDRFSAERLKGVDSTLKIQPAKLEDSAVYLCASSLVLMTSGTKYNEQFFGPGTRLTVL.

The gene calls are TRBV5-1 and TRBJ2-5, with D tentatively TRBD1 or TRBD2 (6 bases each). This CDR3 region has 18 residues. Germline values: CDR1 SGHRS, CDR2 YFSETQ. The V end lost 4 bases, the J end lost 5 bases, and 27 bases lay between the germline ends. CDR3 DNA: TGCGCCAGCAGCCGTAGGGTGGTTTTGGAGGGGGAGGCGGAGACCCAGTACTTC. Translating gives CASSRRVVLEGEAETQYF.

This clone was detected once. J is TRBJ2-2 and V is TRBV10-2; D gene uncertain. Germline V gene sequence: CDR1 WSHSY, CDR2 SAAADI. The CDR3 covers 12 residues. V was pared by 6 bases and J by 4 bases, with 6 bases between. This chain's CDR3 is CASRVVTGELFF. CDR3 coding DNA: TGCGCCAGCAGAGTTGTCACCGGGGAGCTGTTTTTT.

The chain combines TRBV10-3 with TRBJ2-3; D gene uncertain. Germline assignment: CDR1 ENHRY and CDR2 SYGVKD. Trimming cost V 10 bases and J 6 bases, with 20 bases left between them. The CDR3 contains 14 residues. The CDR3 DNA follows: TGTGCCACCATTGATGGCGGCGCGGTGGATACGCAGTATTTT. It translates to CATIDGGAVDTQYF.

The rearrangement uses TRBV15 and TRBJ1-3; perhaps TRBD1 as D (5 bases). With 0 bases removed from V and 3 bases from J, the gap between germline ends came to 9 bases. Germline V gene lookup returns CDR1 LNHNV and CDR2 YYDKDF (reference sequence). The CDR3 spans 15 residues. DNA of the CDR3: TGTGCCACCAGCAGAGATCGGGGGGTTGGAAACACCATATATTTT. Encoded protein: CATSRDRGVGNTIYF.

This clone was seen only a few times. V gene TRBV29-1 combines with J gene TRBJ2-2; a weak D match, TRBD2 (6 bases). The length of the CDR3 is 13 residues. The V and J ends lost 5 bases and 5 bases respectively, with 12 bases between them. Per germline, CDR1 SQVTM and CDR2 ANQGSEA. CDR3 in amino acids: CSVLLGGTGELFF. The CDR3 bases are TGCAGCGTTCTTCTGGGGGGTACCGGGGAGCTGTTTTTT.

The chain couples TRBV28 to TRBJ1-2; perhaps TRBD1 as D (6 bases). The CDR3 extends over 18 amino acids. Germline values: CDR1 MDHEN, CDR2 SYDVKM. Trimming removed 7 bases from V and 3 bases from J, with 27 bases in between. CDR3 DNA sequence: TGTGCCAGCACCACCCTGTGGTGGGGGGGCGACCCGGACTATGGCTACACCTTC. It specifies CASTTLWWGGDPDYGYTF.

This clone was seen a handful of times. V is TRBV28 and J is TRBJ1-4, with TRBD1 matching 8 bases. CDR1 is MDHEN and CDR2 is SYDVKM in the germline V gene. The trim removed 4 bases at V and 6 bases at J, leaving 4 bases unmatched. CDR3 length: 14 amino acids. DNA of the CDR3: TGTGCCAGCAGTTCCCCGGACAGGGATGAAAAACTGTTTTTT. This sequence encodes CASSSPDRDEKLFF.

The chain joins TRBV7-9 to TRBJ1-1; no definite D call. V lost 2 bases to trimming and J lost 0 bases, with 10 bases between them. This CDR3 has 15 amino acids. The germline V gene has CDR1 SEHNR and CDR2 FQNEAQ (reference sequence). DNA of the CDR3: TGTGCCAGCAGCTTACTTGAGACCATGAACACTGAAGCTTTCTTT. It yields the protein CASSLLETMNTEAFF.

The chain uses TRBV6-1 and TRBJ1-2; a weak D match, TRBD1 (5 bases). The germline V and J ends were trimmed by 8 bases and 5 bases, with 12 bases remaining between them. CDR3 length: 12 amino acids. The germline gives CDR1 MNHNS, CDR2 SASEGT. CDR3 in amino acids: CASPGRQYGYTF. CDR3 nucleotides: TGTGCCAGCCCGGGACGGCAATATGGCTACACCTTC.

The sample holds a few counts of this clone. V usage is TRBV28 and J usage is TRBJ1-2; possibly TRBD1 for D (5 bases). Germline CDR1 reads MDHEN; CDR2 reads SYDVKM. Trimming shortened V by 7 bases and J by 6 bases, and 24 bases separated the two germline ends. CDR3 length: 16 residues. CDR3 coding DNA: TGTGCCAGCAAACCAAAAAGGCTCCAGGGTTTCCATGGCTACACCTTC. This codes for CASKPKRLQGFHGYTF.

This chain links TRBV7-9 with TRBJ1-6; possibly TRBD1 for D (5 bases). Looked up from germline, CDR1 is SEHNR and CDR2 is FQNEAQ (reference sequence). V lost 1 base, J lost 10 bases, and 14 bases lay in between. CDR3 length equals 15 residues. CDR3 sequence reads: CASSLELGRESPLHF. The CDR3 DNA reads TGTGCCAGCAGCTTAGAGCTGGGACGGGAATCACCCCTCCACTTT.

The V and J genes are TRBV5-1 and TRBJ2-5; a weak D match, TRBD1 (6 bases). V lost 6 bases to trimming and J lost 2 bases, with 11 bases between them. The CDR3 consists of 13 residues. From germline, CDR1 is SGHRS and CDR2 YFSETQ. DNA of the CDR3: TGCGCCAGCATCCTAGGGGGTCAAGAGACCCAGTACTTC. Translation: CASILGGQETQYF.

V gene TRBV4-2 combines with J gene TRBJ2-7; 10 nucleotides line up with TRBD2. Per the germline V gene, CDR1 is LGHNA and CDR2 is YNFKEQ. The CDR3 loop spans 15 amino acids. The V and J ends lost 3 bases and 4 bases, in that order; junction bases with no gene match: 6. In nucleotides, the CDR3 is TGTGCCAGCAGCCACCTAGCGGGGGAAGATTACGAGCAGTACTTC. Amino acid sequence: CASSHLAGEDYEQYF.

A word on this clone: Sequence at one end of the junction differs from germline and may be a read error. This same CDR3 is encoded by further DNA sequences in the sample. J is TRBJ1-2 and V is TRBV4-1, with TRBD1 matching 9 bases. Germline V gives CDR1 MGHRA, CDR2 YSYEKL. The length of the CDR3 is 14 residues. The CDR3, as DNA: TGTGCCAGCAGCCAAGATTTGACAGGGGGTGGCTACACCTTC. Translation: CASSQDLTGGGYTF.

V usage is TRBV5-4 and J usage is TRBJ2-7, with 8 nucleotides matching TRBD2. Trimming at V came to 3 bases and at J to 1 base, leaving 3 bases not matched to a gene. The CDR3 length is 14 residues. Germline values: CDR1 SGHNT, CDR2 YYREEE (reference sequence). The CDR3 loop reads CASSSVAGSYEQYF. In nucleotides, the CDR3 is TGTGCCAGCAGCTCTGTAGCGGGATCCTACGAGCAGTACTTC.

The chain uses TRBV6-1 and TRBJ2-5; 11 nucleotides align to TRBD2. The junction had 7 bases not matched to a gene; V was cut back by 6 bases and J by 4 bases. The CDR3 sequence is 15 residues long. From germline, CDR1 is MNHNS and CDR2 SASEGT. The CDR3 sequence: CASSLLAGVGETQYF. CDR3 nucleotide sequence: TGTGCCAGCAGCTTACTAGCGGGAGTGGGAGAGACCCAGTACTTC.

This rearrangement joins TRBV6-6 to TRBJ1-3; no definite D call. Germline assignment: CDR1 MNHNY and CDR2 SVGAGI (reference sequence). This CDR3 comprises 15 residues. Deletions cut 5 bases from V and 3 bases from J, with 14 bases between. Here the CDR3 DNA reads TGTGCCAGCAGTAGAATAGATTCAAGTGGAAACACCATATATTTT. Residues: CASSRIDSSGNTIYF.

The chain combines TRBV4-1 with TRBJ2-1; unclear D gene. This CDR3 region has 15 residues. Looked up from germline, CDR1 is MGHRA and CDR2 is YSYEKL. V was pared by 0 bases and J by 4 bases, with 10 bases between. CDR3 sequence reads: CASSQDPLGYNEQFF. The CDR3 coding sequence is TGCGCCAGCAGCCAAGACCCCTTGGGATACAATGAGCAGTTCTTC.

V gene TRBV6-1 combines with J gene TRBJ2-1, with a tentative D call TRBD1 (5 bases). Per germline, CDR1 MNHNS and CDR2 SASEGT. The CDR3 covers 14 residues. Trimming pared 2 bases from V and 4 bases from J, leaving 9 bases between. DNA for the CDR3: TGTGCCAGCAGTGAACAGGGTCTTTACAATGAGCAGTTCTTC. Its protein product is CASSEQGLYNEQFF.

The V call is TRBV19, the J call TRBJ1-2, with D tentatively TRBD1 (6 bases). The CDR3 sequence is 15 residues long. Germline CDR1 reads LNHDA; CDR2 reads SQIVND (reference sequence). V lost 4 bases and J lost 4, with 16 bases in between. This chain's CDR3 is CASSRSGTPSYGYTF. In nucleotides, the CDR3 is TGTGCCAGTAGTAGATCCGGGACACCTTCCTATGGCTACACCTTC.

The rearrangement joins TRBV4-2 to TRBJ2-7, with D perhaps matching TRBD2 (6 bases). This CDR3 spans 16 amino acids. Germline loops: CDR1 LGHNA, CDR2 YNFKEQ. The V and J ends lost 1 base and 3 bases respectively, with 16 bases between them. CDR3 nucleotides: TGTGCCAGCAGCCAAGTTCCGGAGGGCGGGTACTACGAGCAGTACTTC. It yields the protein CASSQVPEGGYYEQYF.

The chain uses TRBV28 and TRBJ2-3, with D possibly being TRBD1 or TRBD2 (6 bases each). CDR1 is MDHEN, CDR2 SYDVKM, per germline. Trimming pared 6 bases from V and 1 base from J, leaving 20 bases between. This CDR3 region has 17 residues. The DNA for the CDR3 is TGTGCCAGCAGCCCCACCCCCGGGGGCGGGGGCACAGATACGCAGTATTTT. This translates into CASSPTPGGGGTDTQYF.

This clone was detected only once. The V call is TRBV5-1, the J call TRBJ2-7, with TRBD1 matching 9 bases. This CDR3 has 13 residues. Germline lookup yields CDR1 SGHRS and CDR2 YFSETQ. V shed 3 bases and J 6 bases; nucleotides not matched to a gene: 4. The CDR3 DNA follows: TGCGCCAGCAGCTCGGACAGGGGAAGCGAGCAGTACTTC. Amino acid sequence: CASSSDRGSEQYF.

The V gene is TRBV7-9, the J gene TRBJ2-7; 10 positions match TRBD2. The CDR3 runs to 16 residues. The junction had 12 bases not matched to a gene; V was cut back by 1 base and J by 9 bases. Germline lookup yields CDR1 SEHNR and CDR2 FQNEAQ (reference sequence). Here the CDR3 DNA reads TGTGCCAGCAGCTTAGGGACTAGCGGATATCTACGAGGGCAGTACTTC. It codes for CASSLGTSGYLRGQYF.

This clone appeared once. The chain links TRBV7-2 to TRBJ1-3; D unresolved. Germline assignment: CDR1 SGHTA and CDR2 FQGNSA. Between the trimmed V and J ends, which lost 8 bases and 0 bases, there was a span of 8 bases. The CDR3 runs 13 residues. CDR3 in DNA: TGTGCCAGCGAACGGTTCTCTGGAAACACCATATATTTT. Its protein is CASERFSGNTIYF.

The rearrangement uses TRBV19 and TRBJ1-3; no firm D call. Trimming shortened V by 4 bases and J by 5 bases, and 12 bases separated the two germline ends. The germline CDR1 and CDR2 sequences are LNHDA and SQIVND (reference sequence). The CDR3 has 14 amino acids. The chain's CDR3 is CASSTNALRNTIYF. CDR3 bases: TGTGCCAGTAGTACAAACGCCCTTCGAAACACCATATATTTT. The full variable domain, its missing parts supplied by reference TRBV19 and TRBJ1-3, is DGGITQSPKYLFRKEGQNVTLSCEQNLNHDAMYWYRQDPGQGLRLIYYSQIVNDFQKGDIAEGYSVSREKKESFPLTVTSAQKNPTAFYLCASSTNALRNTIYFGEGSWLTVV.